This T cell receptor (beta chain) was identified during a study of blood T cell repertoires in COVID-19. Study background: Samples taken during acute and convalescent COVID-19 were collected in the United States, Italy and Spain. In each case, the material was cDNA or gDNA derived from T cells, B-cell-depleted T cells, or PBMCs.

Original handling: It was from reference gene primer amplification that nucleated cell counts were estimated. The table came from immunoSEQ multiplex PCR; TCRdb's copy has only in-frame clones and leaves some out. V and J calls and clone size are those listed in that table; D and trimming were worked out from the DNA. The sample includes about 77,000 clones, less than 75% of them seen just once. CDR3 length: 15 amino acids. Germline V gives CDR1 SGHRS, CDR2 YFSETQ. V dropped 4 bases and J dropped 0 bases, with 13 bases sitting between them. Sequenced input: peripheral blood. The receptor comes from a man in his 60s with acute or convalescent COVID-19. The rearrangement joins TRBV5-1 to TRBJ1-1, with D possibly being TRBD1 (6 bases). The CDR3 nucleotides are TGCGCCAGCAGCGGAGGACAGTACATGAACACTGAAGCTTTCTTT. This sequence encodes CASSGGQYMNTEAFF.